These T cell receptor beta chains were read from a single sample in a study of tumor-infiltrating lymphocytes in localized non-small cell lung cancer. The repertoire was sequenced with immunoSEQ multiplex PCR; TCRdb's copy has only in-frame clones and lacks some. The sample gives 20,000 to 25,000 clones, around 64% of which show up once; over 5% is in the top ten. Sequencing input: lung tumor tissue. The receptor source for this set is a human donor with non-small cell lung cancer. CDR3s include the opening cysteine and the closing phenylalanine or tryptophan. The D gene is left open where the match is weak. Not every row has a clone size; where given, it reads once, few, many or a size class.

DNA	CDR3	D	size	J	V
TGCGCCAGCAGGTCGGGACAGGGGGTGGCAGATACGCAGTATTTT	CASRSGQGVADTQYF	TRBD1	-	TRBJ2-3	TRBV5-1
TGCAGCGTTGAGGGACTAGCGTCTAGCACAGATACGCAGTATTTT	CSVEGLASSTDTQYF	TRBD2	-	TRBJ2-3	TRBV29-1
TGCGCCAGCAGCCCCGGGACAGAGCATGGCTACACCTTC	CASSPGTEHGYTF	TRBD1	-	TRBJ1-2	TRBV5-1
TGTGCCAGCAGTGACCAACGGACAGGAGGAGATACGCAGTATTTT	CASSDQRTGGDTQYF	TRBD1	-	TRBJ2-3	TRBV6-1
TGTGCCAGCAGTTCCTCTCTAATCGGGGAGATGCGCCAGTACTTC	CASSSSLIGEMRQYF	-	-	TRBJ2-5	TRBV27
TGTGCCAGCAGCCGACAGGCTCCCACCTTAGGAGGTACGCAGTATTTT	CASSRQAPTLGGTQYF	-	once	TRBJ2-3	TRBV7-9
TGCAGCGTTGAAATGGCGTTGGTGGGCTTGAACACTGAAGCTTTCTTT	CSVEMALVGLNTEAFF	-	-	TRBJ1-1	TRBV29-1
TGTGCCAGCAGTTGGACAGGCGCGGGAAAAAACATTCAGTACTTC	CASSWTGAGKNIQYF	-	-	TRBJ2-4	TRBV6-5
TGCGCCAGCAGCCAAGATCTGGGCACCTACGAGCAGTACTTC	CASSQDLGTYEQYF	-	-	TRBJ2-7	TRBV4-1
TGTGCCAGCAGTTACGATCTAGCGGGAGATCTAGAGACCCAGTACTTC	CASSYDLAGDLETQYF	TRBD2	few	TRBJ2-5	TRBV6-5
TGTGCCAGCAGCGGCATGGCGACAGGCGGGAGGAAGACCGGGGAGCTGTTTTTT	CASSGMATGGRKTGELFF	TRBD2	-	TRBJ2-2	TRBV7-9
TGTGCCAGCAGCTTTCAGGGGGGGAGCAATCAGCCCCAGCATTTT	CASSFQGGSNQPQHF	TRBD1	few	TRBJ1-5	TRBV5-5
TGTGCCAGCAGTTACTCCTCGATAAACACTGAAGCTTTCTTT	CASSYSSINTEAFF	-	once	TRBJ1-1	TRBV6-5
TGCGCCAGCAGCTTTTACGGCGGGTCGAACACCGGGGAGCTGTTTTTT	CASSFYGGSNTGELFF	-	-	TRBJ2-2	TRBV5-1
TGTGCCAGCTCTGGTGACAGAACCACTGAAGCTTTCTTT	CASSGDRTTEAFF	-	few	TRBJ1-1	TRBV18
TGTGCCAGCTCGCTACTTGGGGGTAACACTGAAGCTTTCTTT	CASSLLGGNTEAFF	-	-	TRBJ1-1	TRBV18
TGTGCCAGCTCGACGAGGCAACCGTCGTCTGGTGAAGCTTTCTTT	CASSTRQPSSGEAFF	-	few	TRBJ1-1	TRBV18
TGTGCCAGCAGCGTAGATCTCTCCTACAATGAGCAGTTCTTC	CASSVDLSYNEQFF	-	medium-sized	TRBJ2-1	TRBV9
TGTGCCAGCACCGACGAGACCTCTGAGGATACGCAGTATTTT	CASTDETSEDTQYF	-	few	TRBJ2-3	TRBV5-6
TGTGCCAGCTCACTCAGGGACGGACCCTACGAGCAGTACTTC	CASSLRDGPYEQYF	-	-	TRBJ2-7	TRBV18
TGCGCCAGCAGCCCATACCAAGGGACTACCTACAATGAGCAGTTCTTC	CASSPYQGTTYNEQFF	TRBD2	-	TRBJ2-1	TRBV4-1
TGCGCCAGCAGCTTGGATTTACAGGGCCCCTACGAGCAGTACTTC	CASSLDLQGPYEQYF	-	-	TRBJ2-7	TRBV5-1
TGTGCCAGCAGCCCGACAGCGATCTATGGCTACACCTTC	CASSPTAIYGYTF	-	once	TRBJ1-2	TRBV27
TGTGCCAGCAGTTATCCAGGGACAGCCACCTACGAGCAGTACTTC	CASSYPGTATYEQYF	TRBD1	-	TRBJ2-7	TRBV6-6
TGCAGCGTTTACGACCCCAGGACAGGGAACACTGAAGCTTTCTTT	CSVYDPRTGNTEAFF	TRBD1	-	TRBJ1-1	TRBV29-1
TGTGCCAGCAGTGGAGAAAAGAGCCTGAGGGCTTTCTTT	CASSGEKSLRAFF	-	few	TRBJ1-1	TRBV6-1
TGTGTCAGAAGCCCCCTTAGCGGGAGCGGCAATGAGCAGTTCTTC	CVRSPLSGSGNEQFF	-	few	TRBJ2-1	TRBV7-5
TGCGCCAGCAGGGGACTAGCGGGGGGGAGCACAGATACGCAGTATTTT	CASRGLAGGSTDTQYF	TRBD2	-	TRBJ2-3	TRBV5-1
TGTGCCAGCGCTGAAGGCAATGAGCAGTTCTTC	CASAEGNEQFF	-	-	TRBJ2-1	TRBV7-8
TGTGCCACACGACGGGACGCGACCTATGGCTACACCTTC	CATRRDATYGYTF	-	-	TRBJ1-2	TRBV6-5
TGTGCCAGCAGTTACGCCAGGGCCTACGAGCAGTACTTC	CASSYARAYEQYF	-	-	TRBJ2-7	TRBV6-6
TGTGCCAGCAGCGATGGGCCAGCATCCGGCTCCTACGAGCAGTACTTC	CASSDGPASGSYEQYF	-	-	TRBJ2-7	TRBV9
TGTGCCAGCAGCTTTAGGGTTGAGCAGTTCTTC	CASSFRVEQFF	-	once	TRBJ2-1	TRBV5-6
TGTGCCTGGAGTGGACACCCCAGTCAGCCCCAGCATTTT	CAWSGHPSQPQHF	-	-	TRBJ1-5	TRBV30
TGTGCCAGCAGCGTAGAGCAGGGGCGGACAGATACGCAGTATTTT	CASSVEQGRTDTQYF	-	-	TRBJ2-3	TRBV9
TGCAGCGTCCTACAGGGACGACGTGACGAGCAGTACTTC	CSVLQGRRDEQYF	-	-	TRBJ2-7	TRBV29-1
TGTGCCTGGAGTCCCGGGCAGGCCGTGTATTGGTTCTTC	CAWSPGQAVYWFF	-	-	TRBJ2-1	TRBV30
TGTGCCAGCAGTGGGCCGGGGGAGGCCCAGTTCTTC	CASSGPGEAQFF	-	-	TRBJ2-1	TRBV6-1
TGTGCCAGCATGAGGGCCCCCACACTCGGGTCGGACGAGCAGTACTTC	CASMRAPTLGSDEQYF	-	-	TRBJ2-7	TRBV2
TGCGCCAGCCGTAGGACGGGAACAACTAATGAAAAACTGTTTTTT	CASRRTGTTNEKLFF	-	-	TRBJ1-4	TRBV5-1
TGCAGCGTATTGACAGGGATGGAGACCCAGTACTTC	CSVLTGMETQYF	TRBD1	few	TRBJ2-5	TRBV29-1
TGTGCCAGCAGCCTTGGATCCTCCTACGAGCAGTACTTC	CASSLGSSYEQYF	-	-	TRBJ2-7	TRBV5-6
TGTGCCAGCAGCGTAAATCCTTTCGCGGAGACCCAGTACTTC	CASSVNPFAETQYF	-	-	TRBJ2-5	TRBV9
TGTGCCAGCAACCCTACGGGGGCCTACAATGAGCAGTTCTTC	CASNPTGAYNEQFF	-	few	TRBJ2-1	TRBV6-1
TGTGCCAGCAGCTTAGTAGATACGCAGTATTTT	CASSLVDTQYF	-	-	TRBJ2-3	TRBV7-6
TGTGCCAGCAGTTACTCGATAGGTGGTTCCACTGAAGCTTTCTTT	CASSYSIGGSTEAFF	-	-	TRBJ1-1	TRBV6-6
TGTGCCAGCAGCACCCGGACAGGGGGCTATGAAAAACTGTTTTTT	CASSTRTGGYEKLFF	TRBD1	once	TRBJ1-4	TRBV4-2
TGTGCCAGCAGCCAAGATCACTACCACAATGAGCAGTTCTTC	CASSQDHYHNEQFF	-	-	TRBJ2-1	TRBV14
TGTGCCAGCAGCGATACTTACAGGGGAAGGAGGAAAGCTTTCTTT	CASSDTYRGRRKAFF	TRBD1	-	TRBJ1-1	TRBV28